This T cell receptor beta chain was recovered during a study of cytotoxic CD8 clonotypes in ibrutinib-treated CLL. Overall study context: Recorded responses included about 25 partial and 2 complete; following median about 68 months, 14 stayed remitted and around 12 progressed.

Assay used: immunoSEQ multiplex PCR; TCRdb lists only in-frame clones, some missing. The table shows fewer than 400,000 clones, with under 70% occurring only once. Trimming left V 0 bases short and J 1 base short, with 10 bases between. Looked up from germline, CDR1 is LNHNV and CDR2 is YYDKDF (reference sequence). This CDR3 is 15 amino acids long. The starting material was PBMCs, obtained after 36 months of ibrutinib treatment. The chain joins TRBV15 to TRBJ2-7, with D perhaps matching TRBD1 or TRBD2 (6 bases each). This TCR derives from a human donor with chronic lymphocytic leukemia. CDR3 DNA: TGTGCCACCAGCAGAGAACAAGGGGGGTCCTACGAGCAGTACTTC. It is translated as CATSREQGGSYEQYF. Full variable domain (rest looked up from reference TRBV15 and TRBJ2-7): DAMVIQNPRYQVTQFGKPVTLSCSQTLNHNVMYWYQQKSSQAPKLLFHYYDKDFNNEADTPDNFQSRRPNTSFCFLDIRSPGLGDTAMYLCATSREQGGSYEQYFGPGTRLTVT.